This TCR beta chain came from a study of blood T cell repertoires in COVID-19. Study context: The samples span acute and convalescent COVID-19 from the United States, Italy and Spain.

TCRdb's table, derived via immunoSEQ multiplex PCR, lists solely in-frame clones and lacks some. The sample lists about 190,000 clones; less than 90% were seen once. The sequence was collected from a man aged 65-85 years with active or convalescent COVID-19. Sequenced: peripheral blood.

The CDR3 DNA follows: TGTGCCAGCAGTGAAGCCCCGAGCGGGAGGGCCAAAAACATTCAGTACTTC. It translates to CASSEAPSGRAKNIQYF. The chain joins TRBV2 to TRBJ2-4, with 9 bases fitting TRBD2. The length of the CDR3 is 17 residues. Losses at the gene ends were 0 bases for V and 1 base for J; bases not matched to a gene: 4. In germline, CDR1 is SNHLY, CDR2 FYNNEI.